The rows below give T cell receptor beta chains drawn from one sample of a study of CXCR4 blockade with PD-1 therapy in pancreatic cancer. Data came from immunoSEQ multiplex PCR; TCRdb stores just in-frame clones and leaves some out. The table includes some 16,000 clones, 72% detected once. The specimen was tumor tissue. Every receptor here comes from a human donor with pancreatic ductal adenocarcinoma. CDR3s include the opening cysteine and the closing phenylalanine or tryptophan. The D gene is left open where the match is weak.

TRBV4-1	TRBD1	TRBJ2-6	CASSHPGQVTPGANVLTF
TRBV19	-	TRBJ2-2	CASSIQEPANTGELFF
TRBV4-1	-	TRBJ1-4	CATAGQTNEKLFF
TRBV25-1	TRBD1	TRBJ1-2	CASSAQGVRYTF
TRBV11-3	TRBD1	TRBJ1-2	CASRDRDSINYGYTF
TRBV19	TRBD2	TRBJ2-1	CASSIGGTSGYNEQFF
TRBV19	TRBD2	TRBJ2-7	CASSFQTSGGSYEQYF
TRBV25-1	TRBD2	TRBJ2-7	CASSGSGRIYEQYF
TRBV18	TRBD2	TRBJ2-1	CASSPPVALATYNEQFF
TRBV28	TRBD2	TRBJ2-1	CASSALALYNEQFF
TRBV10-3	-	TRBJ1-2	CAISEYRAPANYGYTF
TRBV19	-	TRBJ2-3	CASSILPLSTDTQYF
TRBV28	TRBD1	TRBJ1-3	CASSLGQGYTIYF
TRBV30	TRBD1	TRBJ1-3	CAWSGTPGQSSGNTIYF
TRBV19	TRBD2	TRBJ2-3	CASSIVSSGSSNTQYF
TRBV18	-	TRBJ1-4	CASSPLPDKDGKLFF
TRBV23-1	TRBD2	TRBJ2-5	CASSRPETSGRDGIQYF
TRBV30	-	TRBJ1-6	CAWSQPDNSPLHF
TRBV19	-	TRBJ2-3	CASSIRLAGSTDTQYF
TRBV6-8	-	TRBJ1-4	CASRTDRQNEKLFF
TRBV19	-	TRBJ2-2	CATRGAANTGELFF
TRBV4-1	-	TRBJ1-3	CASSQDGGAGNTIYF
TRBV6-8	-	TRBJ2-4	CASSVPGSSLAKNIQYF
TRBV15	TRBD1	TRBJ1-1	CATSRQGGFSTEAFF
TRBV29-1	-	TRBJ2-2	CSVVRVTGELFF
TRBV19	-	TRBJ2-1	CASSKVSNEQFF
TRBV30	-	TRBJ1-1	CAWSVGAEAFF
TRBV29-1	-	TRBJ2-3	CSVEGRPDTQYF
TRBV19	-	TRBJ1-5	CASSRNRGNQPQHF
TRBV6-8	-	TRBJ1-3	CASRGSGNTIYF
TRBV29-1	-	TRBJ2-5	CSVEEVRQETQYF
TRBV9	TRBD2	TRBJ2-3	CASRTRGGLAGVTQYF
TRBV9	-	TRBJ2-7	CASSPYSGETYEQYF
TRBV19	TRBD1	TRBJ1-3	CASSLGQGPTGNTIYF
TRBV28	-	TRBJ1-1	CASRKPTGRNTEAFF
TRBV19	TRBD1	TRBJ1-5	CASSIRGQGAFGNQPQHF
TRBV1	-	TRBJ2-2	CASSQGMAPPGELFF
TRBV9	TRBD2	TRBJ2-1	CASSVSGRADEQFF
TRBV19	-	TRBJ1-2	CASTLGTASLGGYTF
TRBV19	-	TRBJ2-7	CASSIGGPLWEQYF
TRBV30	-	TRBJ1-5	CAWSDWGISNQPQHF
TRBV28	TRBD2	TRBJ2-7	CASSLWASGSSYEQYF
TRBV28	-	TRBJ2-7	CASSPHTAYEQYF
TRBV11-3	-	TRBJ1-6	CASRIQLGVNSPLHF
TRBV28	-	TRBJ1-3	CASSFDWGSGNTIYF
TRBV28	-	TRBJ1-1	CATKKPRNTEAFF
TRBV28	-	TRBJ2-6	CASSSNVANVLTF
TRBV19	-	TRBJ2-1	CASSIDRRKSKQFF
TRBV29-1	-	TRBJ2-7	CSVVWERDEQYF
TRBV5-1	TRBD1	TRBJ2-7	CASSKDRAGHEQYF
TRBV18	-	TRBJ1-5	CASSPKGGPNQPQHF
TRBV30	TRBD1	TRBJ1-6	CAWGTGNNSPLHF
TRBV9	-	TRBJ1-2	CASSPQGNYGYTF
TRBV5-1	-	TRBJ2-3	CASSLGLTATDTQYF
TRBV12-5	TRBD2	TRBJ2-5	CAIQFGTATSRETQYF
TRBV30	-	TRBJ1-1	CAWSVDLGAGTEAFF
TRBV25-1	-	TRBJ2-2	CASSSQRFGELFF
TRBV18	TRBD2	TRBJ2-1	CASLLTSGHNEQFF
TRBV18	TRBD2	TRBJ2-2	CASSPLSSGPTGELFF